Shown below are 4 T cell receptor beta chains from a single sample sequenced in a study of cytomegalovirus exposure and HLA in healthy donors. Vbeta (60) and Jbeta (13) primers were used in the PCR. The protocol was immunoSEQ multiplex PCR, while the TCRdb copy is restricted to in-frame clones and leaves out a portion. Among around 100,000 clones, about 77% were seen once, and the ten largest hold under 5.5%. The sequencing input was PBMCs. These receptors were collected from a woman between 18 and 29 years old in good health and CMV-seropositive.

The chain recombines TRBV7-2 with TRBJ2-3, with D possibly TRBD2 on 5 matching bases. V lost 5 bases to trimming and J lost 5 bases, with 11 bases between them. The germline V gene encodes CDR1 SGHTA and CDR2 FQGNSA. This CDR3 is 13 amino acids long. The CDR3 loop reads CASSRTRRDTQYF. CDR3 bases: TGTGCCAGCAGCCGGACTCGCCGAGATACGCAGTATTTT.

This chain uses TRBV7-2 with TRBJ2-7; D is ambiguous. The V gene's germline CDR1 is SGHTA and CDR2 FQGNSA. Between the trimmed V and J ends, which lost 0 bases and 1 base, there was a span of 7 bases. The CDR3 runs to 14 residues. The CDR3 loop reads CASSLAGDSYEQYF. In DNA form, the CDR3 reads TGTGCCAGCAGCTTAGCAGGAGATTCCTACGAGCAGTACTTC.

Only a few counts were recorded for this clone. The chain employs TRBV7-3 and TRBJ2-2, with 15 bases identical to TRBD2. This CDR3 spans 16 amino acids. J was trimmed by 7 bases and V by 5 bases; bases with no gene match: 5. CDR1 and CDR2 from the germline V gene are SGHTA and FQGTGA. CDR3 protein: CASSPGLAGGVGELFF. In DNA, the CDR3 is TGTGCCAGCAGCCCCGGACTAGCGGGAGGGGTCGGGGAGCTGTTTTTT.

This chain joins TRBV6-1 and TRBJ1-2; D is unclear. From germline, CDR1 is MNHNS and CDR2 SASEGT. The CDR3 sequence is 14 residues long. V was clipped by 3 bases and J by 7 bases, with 15 bases between them. The CDR3 sequence is CASSEYGVGGGYTF. As DNA, the CDR3 is TGTGCCAGCAGTGAGTACGGGGTAGGCGGTGGCTACACCTTC.